This T cell receptor beta chain originates from a study of blood T cell repertoires in COVID-19. Study-wide context: In each case, the material was cDNA or gDNA derived from T cells, B-cell-depleted T cells, or PBMCs.

In the original workflow: Amplifying reference gene primers gave estimates of nucleated cell counts. Profiled with immunoSEQ multiplex PCR; TCRdb holds only in-frame clones, not every one. V and J calls and clone size are copied from that table; D and trimming were computed from the DNA. The sample comprises 150,000 to 200,000 clones, 80% to 85% of which are singletons, and 8% to 9.5% rests with the top ten. V gave up 6 bases and J gave up 0 bases; unmatched junction bases: 8. The CDR3 loop spans 16 amino acids. Germline CDR1 reads SNHLY; CDR2 reads FYNNEI. The source material was peripheral blood. The chain uses TRBV2 and TRBJ1-3; 7 nucleotides line up with TRBD1. This sequence originates from a woman over 75 with active or convalescent COVID-19. The CDR3 region has the DNA TGTGCCAGCAGGGGAAACAGGGGCAGCTCTGGAAACACCATATATTTT. As protein: CASRGNRGSSGNTIYF.